The source of this TCR beta chain is a study of vaccination and CD4 T cells after COVID-19. Turning to the study itself: Convalescent donors: six male, four female; seven Caucasian, two Asian, one multiracial, two Hispanic. Collection of post-COVID samples occurred a median around 96 days after diagnosis, spanning a range of 35 to 161.

The treatment: approximately nine-day PBMC culture with coronavirus spike peptide pools or control peptides (ViraFEST assay). Scientists ran DNA taken from cultured CD4+ T cells through the Oncomine TCR Beta short-read assay for sequencing. TCRdb called the PCR reads again in MiXCR, with one record for every CDR3 protein. Found here are about 15,000 distinct CDR3 sequences, 40% to 60% of them singletons; the top ten hold about 12%. In regard to this clonotype: The antigen is unknown.

The length of the CDR3 is 18 residues. Trimming removed 4 bases from V and 0 bases from J, with 19 bases in between. The specimen sequenced was CD4+ T cells from blood, cultured in vitro. The J gene is TRBJ1-5, the V gene TRBV12-3 or TRBV12-4, with D perhaps TRBD1 (6 bases). This TCR was sampled from a human donor who had recovered from COVID-19. CDR3 coding DNA: TGTGCCAGCAGTTATCTTTCCGGGGCAGGGGATAGCAATCAGCCCCAGCATTTT. Translated: CASSYLSGAGDSNQPQHF.